The clone carrying this T cell receptor (beta chain) was observed a few times. The data originate from a study of blood T cell repertoires in COVID-19. Background on the study: The United States, Italy and Spain provided the acute and convalescent COVID-19 samples.

The CDR3 has 15 amino acids. Germline CDR1 reads SGHRS; CDR2 reads YFSETQ. V trimming: 4 bases; J trimming: 4 bases; junction bases outside the gene matches: 8. In the source study's methods: How many nucleated cells were present was estimated from reference gene primer amplification. The repertoire was sequenced with immunoSEQ multiplex PCR; TCRdb's copy has only in-frame clones and lacks some. Clone size and the V and J calls come from that table; the DNA yielded D and trimming. The sample records some 260,000 clones, nearly 90% being singletons. This chain joins TRBV5-1 and TRBJ2-7, with TRBD1 matching 10 bases. The receptor comes from a woman in her thirties or forties who had recovered from COVID-19. Sequences were obtained from peripheral blood. CDR3 region: CASSQGQGFGYEQYF. The CDR3 DNA sequence: TGCGCCAGCAGCCAGGGACAGGGGTTTGGGTACGAGCAGTACTTC.